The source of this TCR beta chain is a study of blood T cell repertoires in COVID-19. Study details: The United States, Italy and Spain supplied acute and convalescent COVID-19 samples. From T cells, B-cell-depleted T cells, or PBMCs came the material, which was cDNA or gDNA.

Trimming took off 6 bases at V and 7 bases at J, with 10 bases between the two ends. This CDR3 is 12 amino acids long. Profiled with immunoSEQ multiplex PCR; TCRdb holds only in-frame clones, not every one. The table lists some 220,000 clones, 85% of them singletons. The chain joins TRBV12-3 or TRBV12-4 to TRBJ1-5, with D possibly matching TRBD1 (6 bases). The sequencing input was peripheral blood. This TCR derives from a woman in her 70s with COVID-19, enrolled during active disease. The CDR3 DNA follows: TGTGCCAGCAGCCCTACAGGGCAGCCCCAGCATTTT. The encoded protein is CASSPTGQPQHF.